The 16 T cell receptor beta chains in this list originate from one sample, sequenced in a study of blood T cell repertoires in COVID-19. TCRdb's table, derived via immunoSEQ multiplex PCR, lists solely in-frame clones and lacks some. The repertoire holds 19,000 or so clones, with 82% as singletons. The sample was peripheral blood. Source of these receptors: a human donor in a cohort sampled during active COVID-19.

The chain has TRBV5-5 and TRBJ2-1; 13 nucleotides line up with TRBD2. The CDR3 consists of 16 residues. Per the germline V gene, CDR1 is SGHKS and CDR2 is YYEKEE (reference sequence). V lost 3 bases to trimming and J lost 7 bases; unmatched junction nucleotides: 7. CDR3 in DNA: TGTGCCAGCAGCTGGGGACTAGCGGGAATGTGGAATGAGCAGTTCTTC. Protein product: CASSWGLAGMWNEQFF. Using reference TRBV5-5 and TRBJ2-1 for the parts outside the CDR3, the full variable domain is DAGVTQSPTHLIKTRGQQVTLRCSPISGHKSVSWYQQVLGQGPQFIFQYYEKEERGRGNFPDRFSARQFPNYSSELNVNALLLGDSALYLCASSWGLAGMWNEQFFGPGTRLTVL.

The V gene is TRBV28, the J gene TRBJ2-1, with 7 positions matching TRBD2. CDR1 and CDR2 from the germline V gene are MDHEN and SYDVKM. Trimming removed 5 bases from V and 0 bases from J; junction bases left unmatched: 4. This CDR3 has 15 residues. The CDR3 region is CASSGGESSYNEQFF. DNA for the CDR3: TGTGCCAGCAGTGGGGGGGAGAGCTCCTACAATGAGCAGTTCTTC.

The DNA for the CDR3 is TGTGCCAGCAGCCCGTCCGCGGGACTAGCGGTTGAGCAGTTCTTC. Translation: CASSPSAGLAVEQFF. The rearrangement links TRBV6-4 to TRBJ2-1, with 11 bases matching TRBD2. The J segment lost 9 bases and the V segment lost 6 bases, leaving 10 bases of the junction unmatched. Per the germline V gene, CDR1 is MRHNA and CDR2 is SNTAGT. The CDR3 extends over 15 amino acids.

The rearrangement joins TRBV7-9 to TRBJ1-2; unclear D gene. The CDR3 totals 13 residues. Germline loops: CDR1 SEHNR, CDR2 FQNEAQ (reference sequence). V was cut by 2 bases and J by 7 bases, with 11 bases left in between. CDR3 protein: CASSLSQLSGYTF. The CDR3 DNA follows: TGTGCCAGCAGCTTAAGCCAACTGAGTGGCTACACCTTC.

The V gene is TRBV5-4, the J gene TRBJ2-1, with 11 bases lining up with TRBD2. Germline loops: CDR1 SGHNT, CDR2 YYREEE (reference sequence). The junction had 14 bases not matched to a gene; V was cut back by 3 bases and J by 9 bases. The CDR3 has 17 residues. CDR3 nucleotides: TGTGCCAGCAGCTCCCCAACAACAACTAGCGGGGGCAGTGAGCAGTTCTTC. Amino acids: CASSSPTTTSGGSEQFF.

V gene TRBV6-5 combines with J gene TRBJ2-5; 8 nucleotides align to TRBD2. CDR1 is MNHEY and CDR2 is SVGAGI in the germline V gene. The length of the CDR3 is 15 residues. V trimming: 4 bases; J trimming: 6 bases; junction bases outside the gene matches: 10. CDR3 protein: CASSSSRAGVKTQYF. The CDR3 nucleotides are TGTGCCAGCAGTTCCTCCCGAGCGGGAGTCAAGACCCAGTACTTC.

The chain joins TRBV7-9 to TRBJ2-5; D not certain. Germline V gene lookup returns CDR1 SEHNR and CDR2 FQNEAQ (reference sequence). The V end was cut by 5 bases, the J end by 5 bases, with 24 bases between. The CDR3 is 17 residues long. The CDR3 spells CASSPPETATFLETQYF. The CDR3 DNA follows: TGTGCCAGCAGCCCACCTGAGACTGCGACCTTTTTGGAGACCCAGTACTTC.

The rearrangement links TRBV6-5 to TRBJ2-1, with 8 bases matching TRBD1. CDR1 and CDR2 from the germline V gene are MNHEY and SVGAGI. The CDR3 consists of 14 residues. The J segment lost 8 bases and the V segment lost 8 bases, leaving 11 bases of the junction unmatched. CDR3 protein: CASAAGGSVDEQFF. The DNA for the CDR3 is TGTGCCAGCGCCGCAGGGGGCAGTGTGGATGAGCAGTTCTTC.

The chain employs TRBV5-6 and TRBJ1-3; D is uncertain. V lost 1 base and J 4 bases, leaving 15 bases between the germline ends. Germline V gene lookup returns CDR1 SGHDT and CDR2 YYEEEE. The CDR3 sequence is 16 residues long. CDR3 loop: CASSLRVIGSGNTIYF. The DNA of the CDR3 is TGTGCCAGCAGCTTGCGGGTCATAGGGAGCGGAAACACCATATATTTT.

The chain links TRBV28 to TRBJ2-1, with TRBD2 matching over 10 bases. V shed 7 bases and J 9 bases; nucleotides not matched to a gene: 12. The germline CDR1 and CDR2 sequences are MDHEN and SYDVKM. The CDR3 is 15 residues long. The CDR3 reads CASTPSGRGVGEQFF. As DNA, the CDR3 is TGTGCCAGCACCCCCAGCGGGAGGGGCGTAGGTGAGCAGTTCTTC. Complete variable domain (other parts from reference TRBV28 and TRBJ2-1): DVKVTQSSRYLVKRTGEKVFLECVQDMDHENMFWYRQDPGLGLRLIYFSYDVKMKEKGDIPEGYSVSREKKERFSLILESASTNQTSMYLCASTPSGRGVGEQFFGPGTRLTVL.

The chain combines TRBV18 with TRBJ1-6; no reliable D call. Trimming took off 3 bases at V and 7 bases at J, with 7 bases between the two ends. The CDR3 contains 13 residues. CDR1 is KGHSH and CDR2 is LQKENI in the germline V gene. The CDR3 DNA sequence: TGTGCCAGCTCACCTTACAGCAATTCACCCCTCCACTTT. This translates into CASSPYSNSPLHF.

This chain connects TRBV6-6 to TRBJ2-7, with D hard to call. The CDR3 has 13 amino acids. Trimming removed 2 bases from V and 5 bases from J, with 10 bases in between. Germline V gene sequence: CDR1 MNHNY, CDR2 SVGAGI (reference sequence). The CDR3 bases are TGTGCCAGCAGTTACAGCGCCACCAACGAGCAGTACTTC. Amino acids: CASSYSATNEQYF.

This clone was picked up a small number of times. The chain couples TRBV4-2 to TRBJ2-1; 10 nucleotides agree with TRBD2. From germline, CDR1 is LGHNA and CDR2 YNFKEQ. The CDR3 has 15 amino acids. V dropped 7 bases and J dropped 10; count of bases not matched to a gene: 13. The CDR3 here is CASTLGGTSEGEQFF. CDR3 bases: TGTGCCAGCACCCTAGGCGGGACTAGCGAGGGGGAGCAGTTCTTC.

This clone has just one count. This CDR3 is CATSDNDRVGEDTQYF. Here the CDR3 DNA reads TGTGCCACCAGTGATAACGACAGGGTCGGGGAAGATACGCAGTATTTT. V is TRBV24-1 and J is TRBJ2-3, with 7 bases fitting TRBD1. The CDR3 totals 16 residues. Germline V gene lookup returns CDR1 KGHDR and CDR2 SFDVKD. Trimming took 3 bases from V and 5 from J; bases not matched to a gene: 10.

This clone is deemed large. This chain uses TRBV7-9 with TRBJ1-4; 9 bases align to TRBD1. With 1 base clipped from V and 6 bases from J, the junction kept 6 bases outside the gene matches. The germline CDR1 and CDR2 sequences are SEHNR and FQNEAQ (reference sequence). The CDR3 covers 16 residues. The CDR3 is CASSLGTGTGYEKLFF. CDR3 sequence (DNA): TGTGCCAGCAGCTTAGGGACCGGGACAGGGTATGAAAAACTGTTTTTT.

The chain couples TRBV11-2 to TRBJ1-1; D is unresolved. The CDR3 totals 14 residues. V lost 3 bases, J lost 4 bases, and 12 bases lay in between. The germline V gene has CDR1 SGHAT and CDR2 FQNNGV. The CDR3 DNA follows: TGTGCCAGCAGCTTCAGGACTTGGAGCACTGAAGCTTTCTTT. Translating it yields CASSFRTWSTEAFF. The variable domain in full, completed from reference TRBV11-2 and TRBJ1-1, reads EAGVAQSPRYKIIEKRQSVAFWCNPISGHATLYWYQQILGQGPKLLIQFQNNGVVDDSQLPKDRFSAERLKGVDSTLKIQPAKLEDSAVYLCASSFRTWSTEAFFGQGTRLTVV.